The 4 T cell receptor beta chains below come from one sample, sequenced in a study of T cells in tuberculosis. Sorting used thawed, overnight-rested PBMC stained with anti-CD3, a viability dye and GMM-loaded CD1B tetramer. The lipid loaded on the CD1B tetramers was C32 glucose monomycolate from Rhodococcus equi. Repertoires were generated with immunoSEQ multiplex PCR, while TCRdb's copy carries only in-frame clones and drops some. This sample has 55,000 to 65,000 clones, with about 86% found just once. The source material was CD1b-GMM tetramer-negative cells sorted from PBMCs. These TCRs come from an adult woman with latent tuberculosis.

CDR3 nucleotide sequence: TGTGCCAGTAGTACTCCAATGAGCTATGGCTACACCTTC. Translation: CASSTPMSYGYTF. The V call is TRBV19, the J call TRBJ1-2; D remains unclear. The germline gives CDR1 LNHDA, CDR2 SQIVND (reference sequence). The CDR3 loop spans 13 amino acids. V lost 4 bases and J 4 bases, leaving 10 bases between the germline ends. Complete variable domain (other parts from reference TRBV19 and TRBJ1-2): DGGITQSPKYLFRKEGQNVTLSCEQNLNHDAMYWYRQDPGQGLRLIYYSQIVNDFQKGDIAEGYSVSREKKESFPLTVTSAQKNPTAFYLCASSTPMSYGYTFGSGTRLTVV.

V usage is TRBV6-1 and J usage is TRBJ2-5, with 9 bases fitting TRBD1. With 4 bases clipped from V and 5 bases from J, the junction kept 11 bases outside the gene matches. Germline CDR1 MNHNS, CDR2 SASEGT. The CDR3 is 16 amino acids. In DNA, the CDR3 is TGTGCCAGCAGTGGCGGGACAGGGCGATGGGCGGAGACCCAGTACTTC. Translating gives CASSGGTGRWAETQYF.

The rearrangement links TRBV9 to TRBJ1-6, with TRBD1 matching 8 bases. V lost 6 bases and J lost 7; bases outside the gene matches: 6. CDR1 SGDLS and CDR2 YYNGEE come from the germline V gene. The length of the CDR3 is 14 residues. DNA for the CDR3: TGTGCCAGCACCGGACAGGGTACGAATTCACCCCTCCACTTT. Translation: CASTGQGTNSPLHF.

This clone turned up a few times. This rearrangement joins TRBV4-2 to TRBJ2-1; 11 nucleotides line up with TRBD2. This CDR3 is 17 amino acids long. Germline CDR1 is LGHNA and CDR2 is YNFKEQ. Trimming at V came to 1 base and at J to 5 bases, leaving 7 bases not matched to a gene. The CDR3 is CASSQVGLAGGHNEQFF. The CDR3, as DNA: TGTGCCAGCAGCCAAGTAGGTCTAGCGGGAGGCCACAATGAGCAGTTCTTC.